This T cell receptor (beta chain) was captured in a study of blood T cell repertoires in COVID-19. As for the study in general: Samples of COVID-19 (acute and convalescent) were obtained from the United States, Italy and Spain. PBMCs, B-cell-depleted T cells, or T cells were the source of the cDNA or gDNA that made up the material.

Germline V gene data show CDR1 as SGDLS and CDR2 as YYNGEE. The ends were cut back, 0 bases at V and 0 bases at J, with 12 bases in the middle. The CDR3 totals 16 residues. Original analysis: Nucleated cell counts were estimated from reference gene primer amplification. Libraries were prepared by immunoSEQ multiplex PCR; TCRdb keeps only in-frame clonotypes and omits some of them. Clone size and the V and J calls come from that table; the DNA yielded D and trimming. This table holds fewer than 55,000 clones, roughly four fifths found once. Source material: peripheral blood. The chain employs TRBV9 and TRBJ1-1; perhaps TRBD1 as D (6 bases). The sequence was collected from a human donor with acute or convalescent COVID-19. The donor label of this sample is uncertain. As DNA, the CDR3 is TGTGCCAGCAGCGTAGCTTCGGGACAATTGAACACTGAAGCTTTCTTT. This codes for CASSVASGQLNTEAFF.